These 23 T cell receptor beta chains came from one sample sequenced in a study of PD-L1 blockade in urothelial cancer. Method: immunoSEQ multiplex PCR; TCRdb's copy keeps in-frame clones and lacks some. The table records 100,000 or so clones, approximately 85% of them present only once. This material consisted of PBMCs, taken around atezolizumab (anti-PD-L1) treatment. The receptors originated from a man in his fifties with urothelial cancer.

V gene TRBV11-3 combines with J gene TRBJ2-7; 7 bases fit TRBD2. Germline CDR1 SGHNT, CDR2 YENEEA. Unmatched junction bases numbered 7, after V lost 4 bases and J lost 4 bases. CDR3 size: 14 residues. The CDR3 loop reads CASSSTRGGYEQYF. CDR3 sequence (DNA): TGTGCCAGCAGCTCAACCCGGGGAGGGTACGAGCAGTACTTC.

Of note for this clone: Other nucleotide sequences in the sample specify the same CDR3. The V and J genes are TRBV18 and TRBJ1-1, with D perhaps TRBD1 (5 bases). Trimming removed 3 bases at V and 3 bases at J, with 8 bases between. Looked up from germline, CDR1 is KGHSH and CDR2 is LQKENI. This CDR3 region has 13 residues. Written as DNA, the CDR3 is TGTGCCAGCTCACCTGACAGCTACACTGAAGCTTTCTTT. Its translation is CASSPDSYTEAFF.

The chain combines TRBV7-9 with TRBJ2-7; D unresolved. Trimming removed 3 bases from V and 5 bases from J, with 8 bases in between. The CDR3 length is 12 residues. CDR1 and CDR2 (germline): SEHNR, FQNEAQ (reference sequence). The chain's CDR3 is CASSFPRDEQYF. The CDR3 region has the DNA TGTGCCAGCAGCTTTCCTAGAGACGAGCAGTACTTC.

The rearrangement joins TRBV7-9 to TRBJ2-3; D gene uncertain. V was shortened by 0 bases and J by 7 bases, with 5 bases between the two germline ends. CDR3 length: 12 residues. Germline V lookup: CDR1 SEHNR, CDR2 FQNEAQ (reference sequence). As DNA, the CDR3 is TGTGCCAGCAGCTTAGCGGCCAATACGCAGTATTTT. This sequence encodes CASSLAANTQYF.

The CDR3 DNA sequence: TGTGCCAGCATCCAAAGACAGGGGGCTGGTGGTACTGAAGCTTTCTTT. It translates to CASIQRQGAGGTEAFF. The V call is TRBV28, the J call TRBJ1-1; 10 positions agree with TRBD1. The germline CDR1 and CDR2 sequences are MDHEN and SYDVKM. The CDR3 length is 16 residues. V shed 7 bases, J shed 5 bases, and the junction held 13 bases outside the gene matches.

This chain uses TRBV2 with TRBJ2-7; D might be TRBD1 (6 bases). The germline CDR1 and CDR2 sequences are SNHLY and FYNNEI. CDR3 size: 14 residues. Trimming cost V 7 bases and J 0 bases, with 13 bases left between them. This CDR3 reads CASTKDRTSYEQYF. In nucleotides, the CDR3 is TGTGCCAGCACCAAAGACAGGACCTCCTACGAGCAGTACTTC.

The rearrangement joins TRBV7-3 to TRBJ2-1; 10 bases agree with TRBD1. Germline CDR1 SGHTA, CDR2 FQGTGA. The CDR3 runs to 15 residues. With V trimmed by 5 bases and J by 1 base, 2 bases remained unmatched. CDR3 residues: CASSPGQGSYNEQFF. CDR3 in DNA: TGTGCCAGCAGCCCGGGACAGGGGTCCTACAATGAGCAGTTCTTC.

CDR3: CASSVGGQRLYNEQFF. CDR3 DNA sequence: TGTGCCAGCAGCGTAGGCGGCCAGCGGCTATACAATGAGCAGTTCTTC. The V and J genes are TRBV9 and TRBJ2-1, with D possibly being TRBD2 (5 bases). The CDR3 length is 16 residues. Trimming removed 0 bases at V and 4 bases at J, with 14 bases between. CDR1 SGDLS and CDR2 YYNGEE come from the germline V gene.

The V and J genes are TRBV7-3 and TRBJ1-2; no reliable D call. Trimming took off 8 bases at V and 4 bases at J, with 14 bases between the two ends. The CDR3 totals 13 residues. Germline V lookup: CDR1 SGHTA, CDR2 FQGTGA. This CDR3 is CASGSGMGYGYTF. The CDR3 region has the DNA TGTGCCAGCGGATCGGGAATGGGCTATGGCTACACCTTC.

The V and J genes are TRBV7-2 and TRBJ2-3; D is unclear. This CDR3 spans 14 amino acids. The germline gives CDR1 SGHTA, CDR2 FQGNSA. Trimming cost V 0 bases and J 1 base, with 5 bases left between them. CDR3 residues: CASSLASGTDTQYF. CDR3 DNA sequence: TGTGCCAGCAGCTTAGCGAGTGGCACAGATACGCAGTATTTT.

This chain uses TRBV19 with TRBJ2-7, with 10 bases fitting TRBD1. Germline V CDR1 and CDR2: LNHDA, SQIVND (reference sequence). The CDR3 length is 16 residues. V was clipped by 5 bases and J by 3 bases; unmatched bases: 10. CDR3 in amino acids: CASSDGRGQGLYEQYF. As DNA, the CDR3 is TGTGCCAGTAGTGACGGGAGGGGACAGGGGCTCTACGAGCAGTACTTC.

V and J are TRBV7-3 and TRBJ2-1; D might be TRBD2 (5 bases). V lost 2 bases and J 5 bases, leaving 7 bases between the germline ends. Germline V gives CDR1 SGHTA, CDR2 FQGTGA. The CDR3 has 13 residues. CDR3 sequence: CASSLGLNNEQFF. The DNA of the CDR3 is TGTGCCAGCAGCTTAGGACTCAACAATGAGCAGTTCTTC.

The chain is built from TRBV28 and TRBJ2-7, with TRBD2 matching over 7 bases. The CDR3 totals 14 residues. J gave up 3 bases and V 7 bases, and 9 bases lay outside the gene matches. CDR1 is MDHEN, CDR2 SYDVKM, per germline. CDR3 residues: CASINPGGDYEQYF. In DNA form, the CDR3 reads TGTGCCAGCATCAATCCGGGGGGAGACTACGAGCAGTACTTC.

The chain is built from TRBV7-6 and TRBJ2-7, with D perhaps matching TRBD2 (6 bases). The CDR3 runs 13 residues. V lost 6 bases to trimming and J lost 4 bases, with 13 bases between them. Per the germline V gene, CDR1 is SGHVS and CDR2 is FNYEAQ. The CDR3: CASRDGSGYEQYF. The DNA for the CDR3 is TGTGCCAGCAGGGACGGGAGTGGGTACGAGCAGTACTTC.

The rearrangement uses TRBV5-1 and TRBJ1-3; D remains unclear. Germline V gene sequence: CDR1 SGHRS, CDR2 YFSETQ. The CDR3 consists of 14 residues. Trimming pared 5 bases from V and 4 bases from J, leaving 13 bases between. CDR3 in DNA: TGCGCCAGCAGGGCCGCGGGTCCCGGAAACACCATATATTTT. It specifies CASRAAGPGNTIYF.

This clone showed up just a few times. J is TRBJ1-2 and V is TRBV15; possible D gene TRBD1, 5 bases. The germline V gene encodes CDR1 LNHNV and CDR2 YYDKDF (reference sequence). The V and J ends lost 0 bases and 6 bases respectively, with 14 bases between them. The CDR3 runs 15 residues. CDR3 amino acids: CATSRDQGTLDGYTF. CDR3 DNA sequence: TGTGCCACCAGCAGAGATCAGGGAACTTTAGATGGCTACACCTTC.

The chain recombines TRBV5-1 with TRBJ2-2, with 7 bases identical to TRBD1. This CDR3 contains 15 residues. Trimming removed 4 bases from V and 6 bases from J; junction bases left unmatched: 9. Germline CDR1 and CDR2: SGHRS and YFSETQ. CDR3 sequence (DNA): TGCGCCAGCAGCCCTCAACAGGGGAGCGCCGGGGAGCTGTTTTTT. Its translation: CASSPQQGSAGELFF. The whole variable domain, remainder taken from reference TRBV5-1 and TRBJ2-2, is KAGVTQTPRYLIKTRGQQVTLSCSPISGHRSVSWYQQTPGQGLQFLFEYFSETQRNKGNFPGRFSGRQFSNSRSEMNVSTLELGDSALYLCASSPQQGSAGELFFGEGSRLTVL.

The chain combines TRBV19 with TRBJ2-4; 8 nucleotides agree with TRBD2. Per the germline V gene, CDR1 is LNHDA and CDR2 is SQIVND (reference sequence). The CDR3 loop spans 16 amino acids. V dropped 2 bases and J dropped 2; count of bases not matched to a gene: 5. Here the CDR3 reads CASSILAGSSKNIQYF. Written as DNA, the CDR3 is TGTGCCAGTAGTATATTAGCGGGAAGTTCCAAAAACATTCAGTACTTC.

This chain joins TRBV6-5 and TRBJ2-3; 7 positions match TRBD1. Germline CDR1 reads MNHEY; CDR2 reads SVGAGI. This CDR3 is built from 14 residues. The V gene end was trimmed by 11 bases and the J gene end by 2 bases; junction bases not matched to a gene: 10. The CDR3 nucleotides are TGTGCCTCGTCCTGGACAGGACCCACAGATACGCAGTATTTT. This translates into CASSWTGPTDTQYF.

This rearrangement joins TRBV19 to TRBJ2-1; TRBD1 is a possible D gene (5 bases). This CDR3 has 16 amino acids. V dropped 5 bases and J dropped 8 bases, with 22 bases sitting between them. The germline CDR1 and CDR2 sequences are LNHDA and SQIVND (reference sequence). In DNA form, the CDR3 reads TGTGCCAGTAGTTCCCAGGGATCGGGCGGTAGGGATGAGCAGTTCTTC. Encoded protein: CASSSQGSGGRDEQFF.

The chain links TRBV7-3 to TRBJ2-5; TRBD2 matches at 8 bases. Germline V gene sequence: CDR1 SGHTA, CDR2 FQGTGA. The junction had 13 bases not matched to a gene; V was cut back by 5 bases and J by 5 bases. The CDR3 length is 16 residues. The DNA of the CDR3 is TGTGCCAGCAGCGTTATCCATAGCGGGATAAGGGAGACCCAGTACTTC. It codes for CASSVIHSGIRETQYF. Full variable domain (rest looked up from reference TRBV7-3 and TRBJ2-5): GAGVSQTPSNKVTEKGKYVELRCDPISGHTALYWYRQSLGQGPEFLIYFQGTGAADDSGLPNDRFFAVRPEGSVSTLKIQRTERGDSAVYLCASSVIHSGIRETQYFGPGTRLLVL.

The chain carries TRBV19 and TRBJ2-1; 15 bases fit TRBD2. Germline V gene data show CDR1 as LNHDA and CDR2 as SQIVND (reference sequence). The CDR3 runs to 15 residues. The V segment lost 7 bases and the J segment 4 bases; nucleotides outside the gene matches: 2. The CDR3 spells CASNGLAGGYNEQFF. The CDR3 region has the DNA TGTGCCAGTAATGGACTAGCGGGAGGGTACAATGAGCAGTTCTTC.

The CDR3 DNA sequence: TGTGCCAGCAGTTTCGACAGGGGCCAGCCCCAGCATTTT. This codes for CASSFDRGQPQHF. The rearrangement joins TRBV28 to TRBJ1-5, with TRBD1 identical over 8 bases. J gave up 7 bases and V 3 bases, and 2 bases lay outside the gene matches. The CDR3 contains 13 residues. Germline assignment: CDR1 MDHEN and CDR2 SYDVKM.